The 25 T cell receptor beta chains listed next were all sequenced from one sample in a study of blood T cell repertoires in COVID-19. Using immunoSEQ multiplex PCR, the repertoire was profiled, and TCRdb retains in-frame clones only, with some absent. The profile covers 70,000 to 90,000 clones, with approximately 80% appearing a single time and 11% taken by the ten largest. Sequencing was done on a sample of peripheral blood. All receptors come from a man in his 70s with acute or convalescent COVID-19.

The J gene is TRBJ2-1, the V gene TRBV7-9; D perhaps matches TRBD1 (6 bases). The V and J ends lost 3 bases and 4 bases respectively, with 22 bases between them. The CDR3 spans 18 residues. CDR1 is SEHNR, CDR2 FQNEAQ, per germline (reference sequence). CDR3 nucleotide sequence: TGTGCCAGCAGCTTGGTACAGGGCATTTTACGGATTTACAATGAGCAGTTCTTC. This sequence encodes CASSLVQGILRIYNEQFF.

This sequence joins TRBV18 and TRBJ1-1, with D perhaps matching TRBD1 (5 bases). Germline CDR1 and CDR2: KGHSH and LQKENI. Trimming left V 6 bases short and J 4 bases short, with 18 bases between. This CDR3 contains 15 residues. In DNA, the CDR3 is TGTGCCAGCTCCTTCGGAGGGGCGAGGAGCACTGAAGCTTTCTTT. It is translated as CASSFGGARSTEAFF.

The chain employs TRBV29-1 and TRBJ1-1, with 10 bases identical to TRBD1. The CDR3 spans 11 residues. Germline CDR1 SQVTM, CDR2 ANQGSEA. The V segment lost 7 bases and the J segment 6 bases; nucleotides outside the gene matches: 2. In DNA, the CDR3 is TGCAGCGGCGGGACAGGGGCTGAAGCTTTCTTT. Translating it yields CSGGTGAEAFF. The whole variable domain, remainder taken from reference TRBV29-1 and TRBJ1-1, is SAVISQKPSRDICQRGTSLTIQCQVDSQVTMMFWYRQQPGQSLTLIATANQGSEATYESGFVIDKFPISRPNLTFSTLTVSNMSPEDSSIYLCSGGTGAEAFFGQGTRLTVV.

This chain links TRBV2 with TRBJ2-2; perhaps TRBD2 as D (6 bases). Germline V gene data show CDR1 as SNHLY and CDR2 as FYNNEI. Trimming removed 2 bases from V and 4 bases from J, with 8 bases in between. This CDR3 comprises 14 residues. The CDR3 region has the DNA TGTGCCAGCAGTGAACTAGCGAGCACCGGGGAGCTGTTTTTT. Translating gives CASSELASTGELFF.

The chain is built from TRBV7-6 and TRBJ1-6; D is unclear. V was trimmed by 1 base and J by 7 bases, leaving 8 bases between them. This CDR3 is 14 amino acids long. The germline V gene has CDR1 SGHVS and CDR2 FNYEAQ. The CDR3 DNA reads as TGTGCCAGCAGCTTAGGACGGGGAAATTCACCCCTCCACTTT. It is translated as CASSLGRGNSPLHF.

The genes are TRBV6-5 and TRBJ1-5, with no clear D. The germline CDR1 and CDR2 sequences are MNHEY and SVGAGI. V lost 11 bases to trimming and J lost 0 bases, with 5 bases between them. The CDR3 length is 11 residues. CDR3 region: CASGSNQPQHF. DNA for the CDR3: TGTGCCTCGGGTAGCAATCAGCCCCAGCATTTT.

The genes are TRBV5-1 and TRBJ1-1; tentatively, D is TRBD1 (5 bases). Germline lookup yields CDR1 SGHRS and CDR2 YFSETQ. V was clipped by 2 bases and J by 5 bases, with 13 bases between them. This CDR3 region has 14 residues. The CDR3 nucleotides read TGCGCCAGCAGCTTATCCGCAGGGCGGACTGAAGCTTTCTTT. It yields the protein CASSLSAGRTEAFF.

The CDR3 DNA reads TGTGCCAGCAGCTTGGAGGGACAGGGGCGTTACGAGCAGTACGTC. As protein: CASSLEGQGRYEQYV. V and J are TRBV5-6 and TRBJ2-7; 10 bases are a match to TRBD1. The V and J ends lost 0 bases and 4 bases, in that order; junction bases with no gene match: 4. The CDR3 runs 15 residues. The germline V gene encodes CDR1 SGHDT and CDR2 YYEEEE.

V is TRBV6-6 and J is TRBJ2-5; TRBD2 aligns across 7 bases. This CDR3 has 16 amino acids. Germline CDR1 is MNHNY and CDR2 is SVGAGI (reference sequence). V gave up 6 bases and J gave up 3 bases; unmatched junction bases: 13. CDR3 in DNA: TGTGCCAGCAGCTCACCCGTGGGCGGGGGTAAAGAGACCCAGTACTTC. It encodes CASSSPVGGGKETQYF.

The CDR3 here is CASSLVGRGTEAFF. Here the CDR3 DNA reads TGTGCCAGCAGCTTGGTAGGGCGGGGAACTGAAGCTTTCTTT. J is TRBJ1-1 and V is TRBV5-6; D gene uncertain. The CDR3 extends over 14 amino acids. Per the germline V gene, CDR1 is SGHDT and CDR2 is YYEEEE. Trimming took off 0 bases at V and 5 bases at J, with 11 bases between the two ends. The complete variable domain, with remaining parts taken from reference TRBV5-6 and TRBJ1-1, reads DAGVTQSPTHLIKTRGQQVTLRCSPKSGHDTVSWYQQALGQGPQFIFQYYEEEERQRGNFPDRFSGHQFPNYSSELNVNALLLGDSALYLCASSLVGRGTEAFFGQGTRLTVV.

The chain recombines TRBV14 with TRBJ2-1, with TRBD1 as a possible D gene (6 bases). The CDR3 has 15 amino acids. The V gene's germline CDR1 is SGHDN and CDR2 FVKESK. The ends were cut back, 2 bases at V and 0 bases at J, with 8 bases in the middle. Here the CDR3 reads CASSQTGTSYNEQFF. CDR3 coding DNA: TGTGCCAGCAGCCAAACAGGGACCTCCTACAATGAGCAGTTCTTC.

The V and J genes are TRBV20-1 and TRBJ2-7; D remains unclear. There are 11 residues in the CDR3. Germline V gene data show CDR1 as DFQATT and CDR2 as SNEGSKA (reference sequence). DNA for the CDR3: TGCAGTGTTAGACACCGAGGCGAGCAGTACGTC. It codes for CSVRHRGEQYV.

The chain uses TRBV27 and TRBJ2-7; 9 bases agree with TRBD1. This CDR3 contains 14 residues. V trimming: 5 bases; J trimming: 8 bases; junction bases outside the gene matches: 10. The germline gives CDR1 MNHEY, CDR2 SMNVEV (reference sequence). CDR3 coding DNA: TGTGCCAGCAGTCCGGGACAGGGCTCCGGGCAGCAGTACGTC. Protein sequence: CASSPGQGSGQQYV.

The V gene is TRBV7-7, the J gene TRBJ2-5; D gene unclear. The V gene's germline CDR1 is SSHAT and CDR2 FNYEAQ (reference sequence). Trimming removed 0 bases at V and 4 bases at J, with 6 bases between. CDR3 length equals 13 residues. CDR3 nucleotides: TGTGCCAGCAGCTTAGCGCCGGGAGAGACCCAGTACTTC. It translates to CASSLAPGETQYF.

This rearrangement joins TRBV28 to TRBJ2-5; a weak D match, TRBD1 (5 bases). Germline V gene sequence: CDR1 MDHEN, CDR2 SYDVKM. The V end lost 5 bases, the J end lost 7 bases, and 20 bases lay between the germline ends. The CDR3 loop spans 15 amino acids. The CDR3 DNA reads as TGTGCCAGCAGTCCCCAGGGTGGGCCTCGGGTGACCCAGTACTTC. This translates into CASSPQGGPRVTQYF.

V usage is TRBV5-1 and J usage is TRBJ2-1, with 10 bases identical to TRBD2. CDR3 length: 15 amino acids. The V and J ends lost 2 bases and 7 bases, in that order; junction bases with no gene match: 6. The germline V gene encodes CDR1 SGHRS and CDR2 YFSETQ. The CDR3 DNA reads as TGCGCCAGCAGCTTTAGGACTAGCGGATTAAATGAGCAGTTCTTC. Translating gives CASSFRTSGLNEQFF.

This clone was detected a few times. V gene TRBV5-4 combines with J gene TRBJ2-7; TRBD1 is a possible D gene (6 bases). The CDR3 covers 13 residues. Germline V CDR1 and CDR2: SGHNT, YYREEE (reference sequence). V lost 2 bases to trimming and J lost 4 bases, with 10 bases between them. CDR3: CASSLQGTYEQYF. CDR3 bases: TGTGCCAGCAGCTTACAGGGAACTTACGAGCAGTACTTC.

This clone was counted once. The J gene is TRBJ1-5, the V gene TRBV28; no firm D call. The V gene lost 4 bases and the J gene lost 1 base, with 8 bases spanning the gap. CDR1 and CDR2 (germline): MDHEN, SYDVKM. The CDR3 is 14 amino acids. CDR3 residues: CASSSHQSNQPQHF. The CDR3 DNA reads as TGTGCCAGCAGTTCACATCAAAGCAATCAGCCCCAGCATTTT.

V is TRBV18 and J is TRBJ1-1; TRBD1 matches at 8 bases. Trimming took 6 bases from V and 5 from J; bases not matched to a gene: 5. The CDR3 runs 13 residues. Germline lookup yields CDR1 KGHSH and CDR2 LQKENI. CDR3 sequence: CASSRQGKTEAFF. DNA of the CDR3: TGTGCCAGCTCCCGACAGGGGAAGACTGAAGCTTTCTTT. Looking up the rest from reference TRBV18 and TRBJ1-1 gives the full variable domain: NAGVMQNPRHLVRRRGQEARLRCSPMKGHSHVYWYRQLPEEGLKFMVYLQKENIIDESGMPKERFSAEFPKEGPSILRIQQVVRGDSAAYFCASSRQGKTEAFFGQGTRLTVV.

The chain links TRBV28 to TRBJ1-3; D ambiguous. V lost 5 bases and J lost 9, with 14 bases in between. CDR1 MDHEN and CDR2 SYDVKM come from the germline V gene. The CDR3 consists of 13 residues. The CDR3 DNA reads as TGTGCCAGCAGTGGGCAGTTGGGTGGCACCATATATTTT. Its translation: CASSGQLGGTIYF.

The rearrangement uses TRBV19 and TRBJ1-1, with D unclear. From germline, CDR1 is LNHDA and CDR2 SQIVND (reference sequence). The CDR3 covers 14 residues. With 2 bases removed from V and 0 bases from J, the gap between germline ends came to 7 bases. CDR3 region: CASSIMNMNTEAFF. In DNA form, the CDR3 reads TGTGCCAGTAGTATAATGAACATGAACACTGAAGCTTTCTTT.

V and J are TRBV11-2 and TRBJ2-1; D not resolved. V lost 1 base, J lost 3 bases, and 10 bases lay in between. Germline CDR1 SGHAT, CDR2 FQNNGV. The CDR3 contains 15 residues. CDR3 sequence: CASSLGGNFYNEQFF. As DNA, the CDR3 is TGTGCCAGCAGCTTAGGCGGAAACTTCTACAATGAGCAGTTCTTC. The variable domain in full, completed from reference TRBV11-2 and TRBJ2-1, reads EAGVAQSPRYKIIEKRQSVAFWCNPISGHATLYWYQQILGQGPKLLIQFQNNGVVDDSQLPKDRFSAERLKGVDSTLKIQPAKLEDSAVYLCASSLGGNFYNEQFFGPGTRLTVL.

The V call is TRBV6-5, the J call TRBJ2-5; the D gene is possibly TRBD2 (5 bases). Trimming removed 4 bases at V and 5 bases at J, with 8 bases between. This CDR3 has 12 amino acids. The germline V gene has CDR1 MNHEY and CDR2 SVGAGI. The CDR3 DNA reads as TGTGCCAGCAGTTTAGGGAGCGAGACCCAGTACTTC. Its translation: CASSLGSETQYF.

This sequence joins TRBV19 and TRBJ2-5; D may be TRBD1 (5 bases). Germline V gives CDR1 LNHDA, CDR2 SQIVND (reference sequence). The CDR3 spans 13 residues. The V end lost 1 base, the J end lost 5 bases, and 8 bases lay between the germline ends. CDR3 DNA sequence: TGTGCCAGTAGTATAGCCAGGGCGGAGACCCAGTACTTC. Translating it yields CASSIARAETQYF.

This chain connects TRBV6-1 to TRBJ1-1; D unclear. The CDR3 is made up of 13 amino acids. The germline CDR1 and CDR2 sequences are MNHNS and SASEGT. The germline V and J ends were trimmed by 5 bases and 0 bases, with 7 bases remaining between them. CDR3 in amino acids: CASSFQMNTEAFF. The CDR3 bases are TGTGCCAGCAGTTTTCAGATGAACACTGAAGCTTTCTTT.